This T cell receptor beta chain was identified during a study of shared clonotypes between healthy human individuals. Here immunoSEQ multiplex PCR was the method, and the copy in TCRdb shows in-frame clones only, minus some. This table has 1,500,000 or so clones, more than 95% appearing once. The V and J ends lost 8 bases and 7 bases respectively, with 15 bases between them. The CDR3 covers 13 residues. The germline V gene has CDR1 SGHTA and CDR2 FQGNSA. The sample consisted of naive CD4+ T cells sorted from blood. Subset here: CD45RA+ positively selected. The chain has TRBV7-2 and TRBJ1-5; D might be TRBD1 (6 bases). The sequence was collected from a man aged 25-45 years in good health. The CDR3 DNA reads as TGTGCCAGCGGGGCGGGGCAGGGGCAGCCCCAGCATTTT. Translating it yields CASGAGQGQPQHF.